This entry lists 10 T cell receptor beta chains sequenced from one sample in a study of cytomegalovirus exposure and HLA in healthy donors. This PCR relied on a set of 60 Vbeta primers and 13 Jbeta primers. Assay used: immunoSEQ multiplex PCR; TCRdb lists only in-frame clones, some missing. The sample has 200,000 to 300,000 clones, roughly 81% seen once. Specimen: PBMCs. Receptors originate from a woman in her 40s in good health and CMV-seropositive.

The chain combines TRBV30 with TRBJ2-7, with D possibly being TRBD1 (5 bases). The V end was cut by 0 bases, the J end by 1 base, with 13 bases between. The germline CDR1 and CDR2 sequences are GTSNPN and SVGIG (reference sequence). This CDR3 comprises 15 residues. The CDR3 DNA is TGTGCCTGGAGTGTCGGAACTGACAGTTCCTACGAGCAGTACTTC. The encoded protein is CAWSVGTDSSYEQYF.

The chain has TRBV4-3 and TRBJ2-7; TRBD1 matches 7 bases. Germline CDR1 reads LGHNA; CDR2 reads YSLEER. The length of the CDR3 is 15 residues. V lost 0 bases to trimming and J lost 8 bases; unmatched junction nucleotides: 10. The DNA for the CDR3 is TGCGCCAGCAGCCAAGATCGGGCAGGGGGAGTTAAGCAGTACTTC. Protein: CASSQDRAGGVKQYF.

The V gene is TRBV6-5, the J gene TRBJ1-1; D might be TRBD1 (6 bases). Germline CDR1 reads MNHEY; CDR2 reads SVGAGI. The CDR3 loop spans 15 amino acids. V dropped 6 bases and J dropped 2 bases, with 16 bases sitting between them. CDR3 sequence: CASSRPGTPNTEAFF. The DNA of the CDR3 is TGTGCCAGCAGCAGACCAGGGACACCAAACACTGAAGCTTTCTTT.

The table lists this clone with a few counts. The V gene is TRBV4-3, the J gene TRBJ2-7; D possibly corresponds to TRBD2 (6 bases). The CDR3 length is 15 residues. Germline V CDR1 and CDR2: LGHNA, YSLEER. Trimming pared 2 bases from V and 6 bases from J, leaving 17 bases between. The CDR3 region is CASSQSGGIPGEQYF. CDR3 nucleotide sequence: TGCGCCAGCAGCCAAAGCGGCGGGATCCCGGGCGAGCAGTACTTC.

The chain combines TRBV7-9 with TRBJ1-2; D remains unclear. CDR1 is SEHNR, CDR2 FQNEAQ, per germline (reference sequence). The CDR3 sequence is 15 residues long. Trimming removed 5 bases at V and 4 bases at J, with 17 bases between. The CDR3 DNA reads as TGTGCCAGCAGCCCACAGATGATCGCACTCTATGGCTACACCTTC. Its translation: CASSPQMIALYGYTF.

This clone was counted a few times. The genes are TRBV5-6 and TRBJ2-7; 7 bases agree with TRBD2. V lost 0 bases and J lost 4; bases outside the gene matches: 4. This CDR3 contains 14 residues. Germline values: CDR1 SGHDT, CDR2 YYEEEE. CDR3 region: CASSLAGGGYEQYF. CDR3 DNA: TGTGCCAGCAGCTTGGCGGGAGGAGGGTACGAGCAGTACTTC.

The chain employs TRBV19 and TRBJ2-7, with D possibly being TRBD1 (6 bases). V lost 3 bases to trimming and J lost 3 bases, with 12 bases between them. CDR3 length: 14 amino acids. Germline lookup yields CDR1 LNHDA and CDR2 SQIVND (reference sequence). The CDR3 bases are TGTGCCAGTAGTATTACAGGGATGAACTACGAGCAGTACTTC. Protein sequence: CASSITGMNYEQYF. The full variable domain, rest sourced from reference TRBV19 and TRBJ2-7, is DGGITQSPKYLFRKEGQNVTLSCEQNLNHDAMYWYRQDPGQGLRLIYYSQIVNDFQKGDIAEGYSVSREKKESFPLTVTSAQKNPTAFYLCASSITGMNYEQYFGPGTRLTVT.

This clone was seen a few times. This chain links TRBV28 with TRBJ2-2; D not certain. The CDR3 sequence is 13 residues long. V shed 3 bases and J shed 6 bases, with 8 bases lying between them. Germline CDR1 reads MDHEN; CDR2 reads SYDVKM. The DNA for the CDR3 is TGTGCCAGCAGTTTTCAAATGTCCGGGGAGCTGTTTTTT. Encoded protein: CASSFQMSGELFF.

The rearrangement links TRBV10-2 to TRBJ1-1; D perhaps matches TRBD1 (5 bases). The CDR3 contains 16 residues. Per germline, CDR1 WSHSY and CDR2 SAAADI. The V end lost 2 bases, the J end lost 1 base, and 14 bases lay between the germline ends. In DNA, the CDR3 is TGCGCCAGCAGTGAGAGGGCCCAGGGAGGGAACACTGAAGCTTTCTTT. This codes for CASSERAQGGNTEAFF.

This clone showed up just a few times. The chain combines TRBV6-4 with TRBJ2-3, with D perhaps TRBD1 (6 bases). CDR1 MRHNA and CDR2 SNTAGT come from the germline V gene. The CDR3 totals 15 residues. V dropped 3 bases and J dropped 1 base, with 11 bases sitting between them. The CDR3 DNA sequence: TGTGCCAGCAGTGAACAACAGGGTGGCACAGATACGCAGTATTTT. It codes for CASSEQQGGTDTQYF.